This TCR beta chain comes out of a study of T cell responses to AZD1222 COVID-19 vaccine. In germline, CDR1 is SNHLY, CDR2 FYNNEI. The CDR3 consists of 16 residues. V lost 2 bases to trimming and J lost 5 bases, with 18 bases between them. Generated by immunoSEQ multiplex PCR, the TCRdb table keeps only in-frame clones and is missing some. The data hold some 130,000 clones, with roughly 84% observed a single time. The chain couples TRBV2 to TRBJ2-5; D tentatively reads TRBD1 or TRBD2 (5 bases each). The material sequenced was peripheral blood, taken on day 0 of AZD1222 vaccination. This sequence originates from an adult in good health. CDR3 region: CASSEPGPKLRETQYF. CDR3 bases: TGTGCCAGCAGTGAACCGGGACCCAAACTCCGGGAGACCCAGTACTTC.